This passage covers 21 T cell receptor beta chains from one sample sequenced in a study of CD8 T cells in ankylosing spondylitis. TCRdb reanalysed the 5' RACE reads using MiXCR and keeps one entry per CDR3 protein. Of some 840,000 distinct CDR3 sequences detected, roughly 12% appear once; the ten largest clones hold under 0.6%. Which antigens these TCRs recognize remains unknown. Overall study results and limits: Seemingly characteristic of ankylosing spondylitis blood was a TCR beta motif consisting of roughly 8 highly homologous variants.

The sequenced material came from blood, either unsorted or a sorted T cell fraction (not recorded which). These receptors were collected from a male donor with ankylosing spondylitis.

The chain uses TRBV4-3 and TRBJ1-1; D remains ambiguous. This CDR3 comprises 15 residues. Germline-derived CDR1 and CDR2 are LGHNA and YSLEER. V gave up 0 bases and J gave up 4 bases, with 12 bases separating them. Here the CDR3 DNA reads TGCGCCAGCAGCCAAGATTTTAAAGGGTTCACTGAAGCTTTCTTT. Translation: CASSQDFKGFTEAFF.

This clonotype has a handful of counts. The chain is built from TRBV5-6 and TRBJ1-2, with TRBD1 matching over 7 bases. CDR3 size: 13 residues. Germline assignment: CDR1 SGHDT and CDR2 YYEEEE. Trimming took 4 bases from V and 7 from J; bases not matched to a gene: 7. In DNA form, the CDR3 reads TGTGCCAGCAGCCGGGACAGCGCCTTTGGCTACACCTTC. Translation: CASSRDSAFGYTF.

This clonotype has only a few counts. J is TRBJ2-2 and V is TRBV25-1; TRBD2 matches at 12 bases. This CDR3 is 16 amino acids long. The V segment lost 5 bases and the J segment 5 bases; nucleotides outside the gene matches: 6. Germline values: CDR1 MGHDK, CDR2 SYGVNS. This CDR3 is CASSNPTSGRTGELFF. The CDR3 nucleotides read TGTGCCAGCAGTAATCCTACTAGCGGGAGGACCGGGGAGCTGTTTTTT.

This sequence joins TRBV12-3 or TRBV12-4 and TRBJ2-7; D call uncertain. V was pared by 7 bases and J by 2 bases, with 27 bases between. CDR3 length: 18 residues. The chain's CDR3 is CASTFFLGGPTKPYEQYF. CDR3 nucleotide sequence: TGTGCCAGCACCTTCTTCCTGGGCGGACCAACAAAACCCTACGAGCAGTACTTC.

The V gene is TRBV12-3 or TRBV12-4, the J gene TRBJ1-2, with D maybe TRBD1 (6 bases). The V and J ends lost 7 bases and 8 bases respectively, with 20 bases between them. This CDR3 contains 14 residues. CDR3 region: CASTQQGNVDGYTF. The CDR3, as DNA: TGTGCCAGCACTCAACAGGGTAATGTCGACGGCTACACCTTC.

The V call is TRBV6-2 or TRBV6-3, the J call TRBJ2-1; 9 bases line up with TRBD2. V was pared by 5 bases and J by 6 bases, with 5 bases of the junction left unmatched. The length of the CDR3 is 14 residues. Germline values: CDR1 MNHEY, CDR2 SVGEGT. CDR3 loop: CASSGAGGANEQFF. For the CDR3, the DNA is TGTGCCAGCAGTGGCGCGGGGGGGGCCAATGAGCAGTTCTTC.

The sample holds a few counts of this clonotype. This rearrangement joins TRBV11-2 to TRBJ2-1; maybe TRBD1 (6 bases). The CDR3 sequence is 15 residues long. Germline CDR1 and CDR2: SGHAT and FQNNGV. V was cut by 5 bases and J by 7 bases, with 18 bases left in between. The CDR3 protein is CASSRRGTAGNEQFF. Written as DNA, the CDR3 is TGTGCCAGCAGCCGCAGGGGAACGGCAGGGAATGAGCAGTTCTTC.

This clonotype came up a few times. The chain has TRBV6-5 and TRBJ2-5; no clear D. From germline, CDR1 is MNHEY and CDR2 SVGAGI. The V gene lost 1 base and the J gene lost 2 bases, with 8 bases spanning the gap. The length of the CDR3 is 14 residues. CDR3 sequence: CASSYFSEQETQYF. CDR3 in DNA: TGTGCCAGCAGTTACTTCTCAGAACAAGAGACCCAGTACTTC.

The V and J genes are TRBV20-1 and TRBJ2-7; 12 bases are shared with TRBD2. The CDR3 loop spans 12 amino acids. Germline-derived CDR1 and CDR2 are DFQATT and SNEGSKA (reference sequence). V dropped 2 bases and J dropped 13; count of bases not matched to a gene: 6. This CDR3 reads CSARLAGGGLYF. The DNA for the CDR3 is TGCAGTGCTAGACTAGCGGGAGGGGGCCTATACTTC.

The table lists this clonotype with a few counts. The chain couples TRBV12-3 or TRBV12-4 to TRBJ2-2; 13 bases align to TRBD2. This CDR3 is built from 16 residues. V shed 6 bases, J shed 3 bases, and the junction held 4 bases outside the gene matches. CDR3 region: CASRGLAGLYTGELFF. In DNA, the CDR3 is TGTGCCAGCAGGGGACTAGCGGGATTGTACACCGGGGAGCTGTTTTTT.

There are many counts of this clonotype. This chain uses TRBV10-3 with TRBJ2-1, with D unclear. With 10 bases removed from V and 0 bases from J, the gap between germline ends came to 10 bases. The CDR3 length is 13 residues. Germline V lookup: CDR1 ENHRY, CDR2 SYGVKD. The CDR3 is CATGSASYNEQFF. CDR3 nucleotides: TGTGCCACCGGTTCGGCCTCCTACAATGAGCAGTTCTTC.

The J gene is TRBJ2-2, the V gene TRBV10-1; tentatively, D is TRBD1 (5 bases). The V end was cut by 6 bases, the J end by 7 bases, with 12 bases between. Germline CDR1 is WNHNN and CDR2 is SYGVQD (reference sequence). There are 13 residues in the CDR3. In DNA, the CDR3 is TGCGCCAGCAGAGTTTCAGGGTACGGGGAGCTGTTTTTT. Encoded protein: CASRVSGYGELFF.

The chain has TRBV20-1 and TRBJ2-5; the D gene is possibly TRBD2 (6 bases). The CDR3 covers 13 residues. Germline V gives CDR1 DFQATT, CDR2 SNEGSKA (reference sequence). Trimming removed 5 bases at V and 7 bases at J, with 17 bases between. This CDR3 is CSAQDYLFSTQYF. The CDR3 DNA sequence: TGCAGTGCTCAGGACTACCTCTTCTCGACCCAGTACTTC.

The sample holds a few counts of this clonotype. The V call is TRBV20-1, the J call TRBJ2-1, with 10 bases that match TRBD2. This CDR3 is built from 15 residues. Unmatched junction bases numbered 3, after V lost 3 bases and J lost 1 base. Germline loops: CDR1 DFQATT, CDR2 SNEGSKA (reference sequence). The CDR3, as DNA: TGCAGTGCTAGTAAAGCGGGAGGGTCCTACAATGAGCAGTTCTTC. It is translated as CSASKAGGSYNEQFF.

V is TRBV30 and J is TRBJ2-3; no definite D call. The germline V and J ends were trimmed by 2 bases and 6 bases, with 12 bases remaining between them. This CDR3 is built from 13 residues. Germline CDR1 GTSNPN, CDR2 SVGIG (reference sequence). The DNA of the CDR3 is TGTGCCTGGAGTCTCGACCTGTGGGATACGCAGTATTTT. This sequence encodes CAWSLDLWDTQYF.

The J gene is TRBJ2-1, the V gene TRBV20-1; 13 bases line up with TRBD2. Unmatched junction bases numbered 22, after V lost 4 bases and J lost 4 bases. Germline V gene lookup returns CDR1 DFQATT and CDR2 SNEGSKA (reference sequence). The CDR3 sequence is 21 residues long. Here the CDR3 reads CSATLTSPGTSGTQYYNEQFF. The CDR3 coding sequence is TGCAGTGCTACCCTCACTTCTCCCGGGACTAGCGGGACTCAGTATTACAATGAGCAGTTCTTC.

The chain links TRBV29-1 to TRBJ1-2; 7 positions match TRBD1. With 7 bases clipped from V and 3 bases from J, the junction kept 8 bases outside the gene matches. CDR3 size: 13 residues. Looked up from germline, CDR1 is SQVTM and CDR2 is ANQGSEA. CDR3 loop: CSANTGDHYGYTF. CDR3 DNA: TGCAGCGCAAACACAGGGGACCACTATGGCTACACCTTC.

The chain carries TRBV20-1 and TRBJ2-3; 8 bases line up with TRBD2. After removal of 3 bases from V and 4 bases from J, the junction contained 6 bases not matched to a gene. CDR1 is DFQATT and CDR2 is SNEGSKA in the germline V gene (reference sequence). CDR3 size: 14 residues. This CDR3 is CSARKAGAPDTQYF. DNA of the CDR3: TGCAGTGCTAGGAAAGCGGGAGCGCCAGATACGCAGTATTTT.

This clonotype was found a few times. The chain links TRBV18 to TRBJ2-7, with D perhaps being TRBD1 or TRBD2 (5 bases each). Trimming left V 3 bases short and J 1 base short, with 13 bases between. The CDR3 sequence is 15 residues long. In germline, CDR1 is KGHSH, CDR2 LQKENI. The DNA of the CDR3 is TGTGCCAGCTCACCTACCGGGGCACGATCCTACGAGCAGTACTTC. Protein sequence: CASSPTGARSYEQYF.

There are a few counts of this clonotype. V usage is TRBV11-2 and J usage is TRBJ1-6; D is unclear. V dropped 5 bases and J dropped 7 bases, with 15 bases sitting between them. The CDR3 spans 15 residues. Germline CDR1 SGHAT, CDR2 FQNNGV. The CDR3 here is CASSIEPVSNSPLHF. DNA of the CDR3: TGTGCCAGCAGCATCGAGCCCGTATCAAATTCACCCCTCCACTTT.

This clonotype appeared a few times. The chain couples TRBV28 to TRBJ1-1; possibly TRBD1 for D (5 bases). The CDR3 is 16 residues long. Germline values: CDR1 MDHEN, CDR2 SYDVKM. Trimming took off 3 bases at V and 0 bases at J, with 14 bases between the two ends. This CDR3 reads CASSFRGELVNTEAFF. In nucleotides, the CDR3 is TGTGCCAGCAGTTTTCGGGGGGAGCTCGTGAACACTGAAGCTTTCTTT. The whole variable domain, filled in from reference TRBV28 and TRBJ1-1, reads DVKVTQSSRYLVKRTGEKVFLECVQDMDHENMFWYRQDPGLGLRLIYFSYDVKMKEKGDIPEGYSVSREKKERFSLILESASTNQTSMYLCASSFRGELVNTEAFFGQGTRLTVV.